A single TCR beta chain is shown here with its context. Germline and junction disagree at one end, which may indicate a read error. Germline values: CDR1 SEHNR, CDR2 FQNEAQ (reference sequence). The CDR3 spans 15 residues. This entry is derived from a study of cytomegalovirus exposure and HLA in healthy donors. Turning to the study itself: In an earlier analysis, approximately 120 million unique TCR beta sequences were found from 150 million to 200 million T cells.

Use of 60 Vbeta and 13 Jbeta primers characterized the PCR. TCRdb keeps only in-frame clones here, not all; method: immunoSEQ multiplex PCR. Here the sample spans some 200,000 clones, roughly 80% being singletons. The chain couples TRBV7-9 to TRBJ1-3; possibly TRBD1 for D (5 bases). This receptor was identified in a man aged 45-65 years in good health and CMV-seronegative. Sequenced material: PBMCs. DNA of the CDR3: TGTTCCAGCGGGGGGGACCCACAGTCTGGAAACACCATATATTTT. Its protein is CSSGGDPQSGNTIYF.